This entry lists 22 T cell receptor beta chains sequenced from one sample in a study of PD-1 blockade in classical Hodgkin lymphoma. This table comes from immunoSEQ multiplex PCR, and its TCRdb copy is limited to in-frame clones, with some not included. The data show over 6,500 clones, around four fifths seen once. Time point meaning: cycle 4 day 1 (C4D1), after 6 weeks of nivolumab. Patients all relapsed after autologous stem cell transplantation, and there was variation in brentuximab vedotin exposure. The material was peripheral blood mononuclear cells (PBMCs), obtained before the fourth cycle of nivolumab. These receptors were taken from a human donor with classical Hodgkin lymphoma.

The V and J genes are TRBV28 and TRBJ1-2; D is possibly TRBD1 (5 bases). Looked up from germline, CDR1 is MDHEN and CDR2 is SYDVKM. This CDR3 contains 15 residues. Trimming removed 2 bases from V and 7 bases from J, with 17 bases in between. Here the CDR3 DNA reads TGTGCCAGCAGTTTACCCAGGGACTTGGTCCGTGGCTACACCTTC. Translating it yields CASSLPRDLVRGYTF.

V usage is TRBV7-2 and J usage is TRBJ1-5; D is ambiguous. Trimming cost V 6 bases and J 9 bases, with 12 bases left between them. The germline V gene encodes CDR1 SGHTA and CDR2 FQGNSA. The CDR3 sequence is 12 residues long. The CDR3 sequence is CASRTDWGPQHF. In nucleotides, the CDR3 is TGTGCCAGCAGGACCGATTGGGGGCCCCAGCATTTT.

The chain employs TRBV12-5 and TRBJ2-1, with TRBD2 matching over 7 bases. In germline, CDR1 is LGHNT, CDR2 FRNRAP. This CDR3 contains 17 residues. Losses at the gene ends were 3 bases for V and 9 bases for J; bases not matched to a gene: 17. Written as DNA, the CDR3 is TGTGCTAGTGGTTTTAGTTCCGGGACTACATTTCTGGGTGAGCAGTTCTTC. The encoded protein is CASGFSSGTTFLGEQFF. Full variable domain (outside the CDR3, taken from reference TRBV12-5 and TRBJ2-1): DARVTQTPRHKVTEMGQEVTMRCQPILGHNTVFWYRQTMMQGLELLAYFRNRAPLDDSGMPKDRFSAEMPDATLATLKIQPSEPRDSAVYFCASGFSSGTTFLGEQFFGPGTRLTVL.

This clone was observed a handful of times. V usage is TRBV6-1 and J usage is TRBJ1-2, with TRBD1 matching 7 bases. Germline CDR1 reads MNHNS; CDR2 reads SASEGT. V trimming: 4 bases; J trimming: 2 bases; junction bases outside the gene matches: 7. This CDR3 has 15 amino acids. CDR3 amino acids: CASSGDRDLNYGYTF. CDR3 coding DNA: TGTGCCAGCAGTGGTGACAGGGACTTGAACTATGGCTACACCTTC.

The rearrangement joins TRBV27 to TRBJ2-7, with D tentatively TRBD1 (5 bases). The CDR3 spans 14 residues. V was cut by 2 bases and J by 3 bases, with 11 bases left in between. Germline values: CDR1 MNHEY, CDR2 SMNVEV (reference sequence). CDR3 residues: CASSLGQGIYEQYF. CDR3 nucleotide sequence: TGTGCCAGCAGTTTAGGCCAGGGAATCTACGAGCAGTACTTC.

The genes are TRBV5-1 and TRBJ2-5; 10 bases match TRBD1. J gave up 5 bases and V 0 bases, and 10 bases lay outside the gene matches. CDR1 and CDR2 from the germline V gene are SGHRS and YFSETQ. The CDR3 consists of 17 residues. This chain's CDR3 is CASSLVPGTGAGETQYF. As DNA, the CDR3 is TGCGCCAGCAGCTTGGTACCCGGGACAGGGGCAGGCGAGACCCAGTACTTC. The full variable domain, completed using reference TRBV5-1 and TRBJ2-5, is KAGVTQTPRYLIKTRGQQVTLSCSPISGHRSVSWYQQTPGQGLQFLFEYFSETQRNKGNFPGRFSGRQFSNSRSEMNVSTLELGDSALYLCASSLVPGTGAGETQYFGPGTRLLVL.

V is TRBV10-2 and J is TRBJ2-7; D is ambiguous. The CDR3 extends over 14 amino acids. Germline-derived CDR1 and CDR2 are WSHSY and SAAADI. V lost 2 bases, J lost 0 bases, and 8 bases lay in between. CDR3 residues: CASSEAWSSYEQYF. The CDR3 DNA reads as TGCGCCAGCAGTGAGGCGTGGAGCTCCTACGAGCAGTACTTC.

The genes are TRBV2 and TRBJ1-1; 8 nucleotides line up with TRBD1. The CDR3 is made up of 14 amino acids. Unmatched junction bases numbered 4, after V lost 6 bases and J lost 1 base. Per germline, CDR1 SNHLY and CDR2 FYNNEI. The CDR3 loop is CASSNGQGNTEAFF. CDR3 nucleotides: TGTGCCAGCAGCAATGGACAGGGGAACACTGAAGCTTTCTTT.

CDR3 residues: CASSPLLDNEQFF. CDR3 in DNA: TGTGCCAGCTCACCACTGCTCGACAATGAGCAGTTCTTC. The V call is TRBV18, the J call TRBJ2-1, with D hard to call. There are 13 residues in the CDR3. The germline gives CDR1 KGHSH, CDR2 LQKENI. Between the trimmed V and J ends, which lost 1 base and 5 bases, there was a span of 6 bases.

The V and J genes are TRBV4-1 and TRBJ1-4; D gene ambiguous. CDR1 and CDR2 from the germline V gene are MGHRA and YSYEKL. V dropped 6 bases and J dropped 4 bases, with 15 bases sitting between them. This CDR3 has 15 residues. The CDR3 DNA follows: TGCGCCAGCAGTGCCGCGATGAGGAATAATGAAAAACTGTTTTTT. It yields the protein CASSAAMRNNEKLFF.

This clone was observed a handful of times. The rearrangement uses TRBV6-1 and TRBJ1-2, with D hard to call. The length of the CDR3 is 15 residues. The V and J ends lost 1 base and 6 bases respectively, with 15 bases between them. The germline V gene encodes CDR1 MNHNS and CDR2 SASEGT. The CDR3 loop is CASSEVLGIKDGYTF. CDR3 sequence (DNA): TGTGCCAGCAGTGAAGTTTTGGGGATTAAGGATGGCTACACCTTC.

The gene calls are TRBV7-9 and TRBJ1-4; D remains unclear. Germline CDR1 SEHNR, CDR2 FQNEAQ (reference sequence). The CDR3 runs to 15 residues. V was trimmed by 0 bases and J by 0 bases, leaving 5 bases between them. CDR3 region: CASSLAGTTNEKLFF. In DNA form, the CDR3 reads TGTGCCAGCAGCTTAGCAGGGACAACTAATGAAAAACTGTTTTTT.

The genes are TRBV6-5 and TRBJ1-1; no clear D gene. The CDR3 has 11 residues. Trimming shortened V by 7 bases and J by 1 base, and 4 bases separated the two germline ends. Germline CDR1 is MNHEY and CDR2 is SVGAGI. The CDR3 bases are TGTGCCAGCAAGGAGAACACTGAAGCTTTCTTT. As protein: CASKENTEAFF.

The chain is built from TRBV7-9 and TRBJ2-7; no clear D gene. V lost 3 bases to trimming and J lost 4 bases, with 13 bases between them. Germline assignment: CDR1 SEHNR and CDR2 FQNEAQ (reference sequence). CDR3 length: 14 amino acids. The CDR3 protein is CASSFGGRLYEQYF. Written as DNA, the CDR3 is TGTGCCAGCAGCTTCGGCGGTCGCCTTTACGAGCAGTACTTC.

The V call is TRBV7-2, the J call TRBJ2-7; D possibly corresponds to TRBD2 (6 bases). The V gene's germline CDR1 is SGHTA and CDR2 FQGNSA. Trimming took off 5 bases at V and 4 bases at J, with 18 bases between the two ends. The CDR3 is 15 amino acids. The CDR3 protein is CASSPESAGPYEQYF. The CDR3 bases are TGTGCCAGCAGCCCGGAGTCTGCGGGGCCTTACGAGCAGTACTTC. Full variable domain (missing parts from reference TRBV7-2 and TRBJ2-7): GAGVSQSPSNKVTEKGKDVELRCDPISGHTALYWYRQSLGQGLEFLIYFQGNSAPDKSGLPSDRFSAERTGGSVSTLTIQRTQQEDSAVYLCASSPESAGPYEQYFGPGTRLTVT.

The CDR3 nucleotides are TGTGCCAGCAGCCCCCGCTCTGGAAACACCATATATTTT. Translation gives CASSPRSGNTIYF. The rearrangement uses TRBV11-3 and TRBJ1-3; D remains ambiguous. CDR1 is SGHNT, CDR2 YENEEA, per germline. The CDR3 extends over 13 amino acids. Deletions cut 5 bases from V and 0 bases from J, with 5 bases between.

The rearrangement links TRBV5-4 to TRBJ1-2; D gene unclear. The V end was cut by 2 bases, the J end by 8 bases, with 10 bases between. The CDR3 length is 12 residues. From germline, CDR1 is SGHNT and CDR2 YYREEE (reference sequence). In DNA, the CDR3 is TGTGCCAGCAGCTTTCTCGCTGGGGGCTACACCTTC. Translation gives CASSFLAGGYTF.

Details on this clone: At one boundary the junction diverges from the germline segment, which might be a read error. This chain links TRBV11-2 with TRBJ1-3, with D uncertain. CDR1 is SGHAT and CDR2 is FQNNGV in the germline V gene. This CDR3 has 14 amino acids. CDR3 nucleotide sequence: TGCGCCAGCAGCCAAGACTGGGTCCTTGACACCATATATTTT. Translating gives CASSQDWVLDTIYF.

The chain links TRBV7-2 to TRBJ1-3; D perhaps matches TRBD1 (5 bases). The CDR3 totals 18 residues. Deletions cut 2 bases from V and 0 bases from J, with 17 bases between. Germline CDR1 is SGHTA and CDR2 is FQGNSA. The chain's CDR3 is CASSLIPGLTLSGNTIYF. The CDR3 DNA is TGTGCCAGCAGCTTAATTCCAGGGCTTACCCTCTCTGGAAACACCATATATTTT.

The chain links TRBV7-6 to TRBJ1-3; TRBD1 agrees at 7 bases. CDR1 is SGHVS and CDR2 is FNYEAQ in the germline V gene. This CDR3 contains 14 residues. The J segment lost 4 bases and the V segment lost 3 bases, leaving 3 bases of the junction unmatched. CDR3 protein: CASSFRGQGNTIYF. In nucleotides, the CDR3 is TGTGCCAGCAGCTTTCGGGGACAGGGAAACACCATATATTTT.

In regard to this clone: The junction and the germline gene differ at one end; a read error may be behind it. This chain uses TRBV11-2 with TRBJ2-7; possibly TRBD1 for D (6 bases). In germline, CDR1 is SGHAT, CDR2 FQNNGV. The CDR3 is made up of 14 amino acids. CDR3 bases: TGTGCCAGCAGCCTAGACATAGGGGGCTACGAGCAGTACTTC. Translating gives CASSLDIGGYEQYF.

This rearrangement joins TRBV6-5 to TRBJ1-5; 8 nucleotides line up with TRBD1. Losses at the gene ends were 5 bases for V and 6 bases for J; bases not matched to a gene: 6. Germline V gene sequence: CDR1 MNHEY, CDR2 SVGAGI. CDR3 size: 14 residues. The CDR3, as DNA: TGTGCCAGCAGTCAAGACAGGGGAAGTCAGCCCCAGCATTTT. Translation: CASSQDRGSQPQHF.